The 17 T cell receptor beta chains given below trace back to one sample, sequenced in a study of T cell changes during pregnancy in multiple sclerosis (dated by TCRdb to about 2019). The library relied on the immunoSEQ multiplex PCR assay. The source is immuneACCESS, and TCRdb retained only in-frame sequences with V and J called. Part of the clones is not carried over; for the studies checked, unresolved V genes explain less than half of this, and the remainder is unexplained. For this sample there are 43,000 or so clones; 85% to 90% appear just once. The ten largest clones capture under 2% of the sample. The specimen comprised peripheral blood, sampled in the first trimester of pregnancy. These receptors all stem from a female donor with multiple sclerosis, enrolled in a pregnancy study.

V and J are TRBV7-3 and TRBJ2-1, with 11 bases lining up with TRBD2. The CDR3 spans 17 residues. V lost 0 bases and J lost 10; bases outside the gene matches: 11. CDR1 and CDR2 from the germline V gene are SGHTA and FQGTGA. This CDR3 is CASSLTPSGGSGGEQFF. In DNA, the CDR3 is TGTGCCAGCAGCTTAACCCCTAGCGGGGGGAGCGGTGGAGAGCAGTTCTTC.

The chain uses TRBV2 and TRBJ1-4; 9 bases match TRBD1. The CDR3 is 14 amino acids. Germline-derived CDR1 and CDR2 are SNHLY and FYNNEI. Losses at the gene ends were 7 bases for V and 4 bases for J; bases not matched to a gene: 4. The DNA of the CDR3 is TGTGCCAGCAACAGGGGGCGGGGTAATGAAAAACTGTTTTTT. Translating gives CASNRGRGNEKLFF.

This clone was counted only a few times. The chain combines TRBV2 with TRBJ1-6; TRBD1 might be the D (5 bases). The CDR3 contains 14 residues. The V and J ends lost 4 bases and 9 bases respectively, with 13 bases between them. Looked up from germline, CDR1 is SNHLY and CDR2 is FYNNEI. CDR3 bases: TGTGCCAGCAGTGTTGGGGCCCGAAGTTCACCCCTCCACTTT. As protein: CASSVGARSSPLHF.

The J gene is TRBJ2-7, the V gene TRBV19, with a possible D match to TRBD1 (6 bases). The germline CDR1 and CDR2 sequences are LNHDA and SQIVND (reference sequence). The V and J ends lost 5 bases and 5 bases respectively, with 19 bases between them. This CDR3 is built from 15 residues. CDR3 amino acids: CASSLQGDGWNEQYF. In DNA, the CDR3 is TGTGCCAGTAGTTTACAGGGTGATGGGTGGAACGAGCAGTACTTC.

V gene TRBV27 combines with J gene TRBJ1-6; D gene unclear. Trimming stripped 3 bases from V and 0 bases from J, with 9 bases between. This CDR3 contains 16 residues. CDR1 and CDR2 (germline): MNHEY, SMNVEV (reference sequence). The CDR3 nucleotides read TGTGCCAGCAGTTTCTCCGGTAGCTCCTATAATTCACCCCTCCACTTT. Translating gives CASSFSGSSYNSPLHF.

J is TRBJ2-7 and V is TRBV5-6; D is uncertain. Germline CDR1 is SGHDT and CDR2 is YYEEEE. This CDR3 has 12 residues. V gave up 1 base and J gave up 3 bases, with 5 bases separating them. The CDR3 sequence is CASSLSRYEQYF. CDR3 DNA sequence: TGTGCCAGCAGCTTGAGCCGCTACGAGCAGTACTTC.

This chain connects TRBV7-2 to TRBJ1-2; D gene unclear. Per germline, CDR1 SGHTA and CDR2 FQGNSA. The V end lost 8 bases, the J end lost 3 bases, and 25 bases lay between the germline ends. CDR3 length equals 17 residues. CDR3 bases: TGTGCCAGCCCCGGCCGGGTCGGTGAAGGTCTTCACTATGGCTACACCTTC. Amino acid sequence: CASPGRVGEGLHYGYTF.

V and J are TRBV6-6 and TRBJ1-3, with TRBD1 as a possible D gene (6 bases). Germline values: CDR1 MNHNY, CDR2 SVGAGI (reference sequence). The CDR3 spans 14 residues. V was clipped by 6 bases and J by 11 bases, with 20 bases between them. This CDR3 reads CASSPTPGVFPIYF. The CDR3 coding sequence is TGTGCCAGCAGCCCGACCCCAGGGGTCTTCCCCATATATTTT.

The DNA of the CDR3 is TGTGCCAGCGCCCCCCCTGGGAGCTCTGGAAACACCATATATTTT. Residues: CASAPPGSSGNTIYF. The chain uses TRBV2 and TRBJ1-3; no clear D. V gave up 8 bases and J gave up 0 bases, with 14 bases separating them. The germline V gene has CDR1 SNHLY and CDR2 FYNNEI. CDR3 length: 15 residues.

The gene calls are TRBV5-4 and TRBJ2-1; D gene unclear. The CDR3 runs 15 residues. From germline, CDR1 is SGHNT and CDR2 YYREEE (reference sequence). V lost 0 bases, J lost 0 bases, and 7 bases lay in between. CDR3 amino acids: CASSLGSHSYNEQFF. In DNA, the CDR3 is TGTGCCAGCAGCTTGGGTTCCCACTCCTACAATGAGCAGTTCTTC.

This chain uses TRBV27 with TRBJ1-6; 9 bases line up with TRBD1. In germline, CDR1 is MNHEY, CDR2 SMNVEV (reference sequence). The CDR3 totals 14 residues. With 7 bases clipped from V and 9 bases from J, the junction kept 7 bases outside the gene matches. CDR3 sequence (DNA): TGTGCCAGCACCGGGACAGGGTTTAGTTCACCCCTCCACTTT. Translating gives CASTGTGFSSPLHF.

V and J are TRBV7-8 and TRBJ2-3, with D maybe TRBD1 (6 bases). V was pared by 3 bases and J by 4 bases, with 8 bases between. This CDR3 spans 13 amino acids. CDR1 is SGHVS and CDR2 is FQNEAQ in the germline V gene. CDR3 in amino acids: CASSFYRADTQYF. DNA of the CDR3: TGTGCCAGCAGCTTCTACAGGGCAGATACGCAGTATTTT.

This chain links TRBV19 with TRBJ1-1, with 8 positions matching TRBD1. CDR1 is LNHDA and CDR2 is SQIVND in the germline V gene (reference sequence). The CDR3 is made up of 14 amino acids. V trimming: 5 bases; J trimming: 4 bases; junction bases outside the gene matches: 6. The CDR3, as DNA: TGTGCCAGTAGTTCAAACAGGGGGACCACTGAAGCTTTCTTT. This sequence encodes CASSSNRGTTEAFF.

This chain joins TRBV7-2 and TRBJ2-2; 8 positions match TRBD1. The V gene end was trimmed by 4 bases and the J gene end by 1 base; junction bases not matched to a gene: 2. Germline V CDR1 and CDR2: SGHTA, FQGNSA. The CDR3 runs 15 residues. This CDR3 reads CASSWTGMNTGELFF. CDR3 DNA sequence: TGTGCCAGCAGCTGGACAGGGATGAACACCGGGGAGCTGTTTTTT.

The chain recombines TRBV6-5 with TRBJ2-7; 13 bases are shared with TRBD2. The CDR3 length is 15 residues. Germline assignment: CDR1 MNHEY and CDR2 SVGAGI. The V gene end was trimmed by 4 bases and the J gene end by 6 bases; junction bases not matched to a gene: 6. CDR3 in amino acids: CASSFTTSGGLEQYF. The DNA for the CDR3 is TGTGCCAGCAGTTTTACGACTAGCGGGGGGCTCGAGCAGTACTTC.

A note on this clone: At the DNA level, this CDR3 is encoded by other sequences in the same sample as well. V usage is TRBV7-2 and J usage is TRBJ2-7; 8 bases are shared with TRBD1. Germline V gene data show CDR1 as SGHTA and CDR2 as FQGNSA. This CDR3 has 15 amino acids. The junction had 5 bases not matched to a gene; V was cut back by 4 bases and J by 0 bases. CDR3 loop: CASSWGQASSYEQYF. CDR3 bases: TGTGCCAGCAGCTGGGGACAGGCCAGCTCCTACGAGCAGTACTTC.

The chain uses TRBV27 and TRBJ1-2; unclear D gene. Per germline, CDR1 MNHEY and CDR2 SMNVEV (reference sequence). V was cut by 6 bases and J by 1 base, with 6 bases left in between. This CDR3 region has 12 residues. CDR3 sequence: CASSRGNYGYTF. In nucleotides, the CDR3 is TGTGCCAGCAGCCGGGGTAACTATGGCTACACCTTC.